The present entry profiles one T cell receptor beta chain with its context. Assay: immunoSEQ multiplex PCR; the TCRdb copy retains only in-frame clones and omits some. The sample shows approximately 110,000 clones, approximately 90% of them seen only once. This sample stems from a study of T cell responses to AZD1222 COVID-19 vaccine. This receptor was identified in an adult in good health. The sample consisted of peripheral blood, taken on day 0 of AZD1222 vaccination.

This CDR3 reads CASSLRTEGITEAFF. The CDR3 nucleotides read TGTGCCAGCTCATTACGGACGGAGGGGATCACTGAAGCTTTCTTT. V and J are TRBV18 and TRBJ1-1, with D possibly matching TRBD1 (5 bases). In germline, CDR1 is KGHSH, CDR2 LQKENI. Trimming removed 5 bases at V and 4 bases at J, with 17 bases between. The CDR3 totals 15 residues.